This entry concerns a single T cell receptor beta chain. This record belongs to a study of blood T cell repertoires in COVID-19. With V trimmed by 5 bases and J by 4 bases, 7 bases remained unmatched. The CDR3 runs to 16 residues. The germline V gene encodes CDR1 LGHDT and CDR2 YNNKEL (reference sequence). Clones were sequenced by immunoSEQ multiplex PCR, and TCRdb holds only the in-frame ones, with some missing. The table shows about 300,000 clones, with roughly 90% occurring only once. Participants spanned ages about 18 to 90 years and resided in 20 to 30 US areas. The TCR was taken from a woman under 30 with acute COVID-19. The chain employs TRBV3-1 (or the pseudogene TRBV3-2) and TRBJ2-1, with 11 bases matching TRBD2. Material for sequencing was PBMCs or T cells enriched from blood (not recorded which). For the CDR3, the DNA is TGTGCCAGCAGCTCTAGGACTAGCGGGCCTTACAATGAGCAGTTCTTC. Amino acids: CASSSRTSGPYNEQFF.